This TCR beta chain was observed in a study of pediatric ulcerative colitis. TCRdb keeps only in-frame clones here, not all; method: immunoSEQ multiplex PCR. The sample has tens of thousands of clones; over 80% are singletons. Germline assignment: CDR1 MDHEN and CDR2 SYDVKM. This CDR3 contains 16 residues. With 5 bases removed from V and 4 bases from J, the gap between germline ends came to 20 bases. The receptor was isolated from a boy under 18 who was a control in a study of pediatric ulcerative colitis. Sequencing was carried out using blood. The chain couples TRBV28 to TRBJ1-1, with D possibly matching TRBD1 (5 bases). The CDR3 region is CASSTFPGGEGTEAFF. The CDR3 region has the DNA TGTGCCAGCAGTACGTTCCCGGGGGGAGAGGGCACTGAAGCTTTCTTT. Full variable domain (rest looked up from reference TRBV28 and TRBJ1-1): DVKVTQSSRYLVKRTGEKVFLECVQDMDHENMFWYRQDPGLGLRLIYFSYDVKMKEKGDIPEGYSVSREKKERFSLILESASTNQTSMYLCASSTFPGGEGTEAFFGQGTRLTVV.